Given below is one T cell receptor (beta chain) in context. It lacks a known antigen. Base qualities are missing; no much larger clone stands one base away. The junction carries 13 bases between V and J, which are trimmed by 11 bases and 2 bases respectively. Sequences ENHRY (CDR1) and SYGVKD (CDR2) are obtained from the germline V gene. Counted from cysteine to phenylalanine, this CDR3 has 13 amino acids. Only CDR3 DNA remains: 39 bases, in frame from the first base. TCRbeta CDR3 regions were amplified from genomic DNA using the immunoSEQ Assay, a bias-controlled multiplex PCR. The original pipeline was this. Within the assay, amplification of reference gene primers was used to estimate how many nucleated cells each sample contained. To quantify the absolute abundance of each unique TCRbeta CDR3 rearrangement, sequence reads were collapsed and filtered. For each sample, productive Simpson clonality was calculated as the square root of Simpson's diversity index across productive rearrangements. Here the immuneACCESS table is served through TCRdb, limited to in-frame sequences with V and J called. Missing clones are a known gap in these copies; in checked studies unresolved V genes cover under half, and the rest lacks a known reason. That table is the source of V, J and clone size, and D and trimming were worked out from the DNA. The sample table shows about 350,000 clones, and approximately 91% are seen once. The top ten hold about 7% of the sample.

This specimen belongs to a study of blood T cell repertoires in COVID-19 (TCRdb year 2020). General notes on the study: The collaborator samples originated in the United States, Italy and Spain and spanned the acute and convalescent phases of COVID-19. Samples came from the ongoing ImmuneRACE study (first 160 participants) plus 1,254 subjects from 6 global collaborators. Where available, HLA class I and class II types were obtained from metadata supplied by the sample provider rather than from assay-based typing. The prospective study material was composed of cDNA or gDNA derived from T cells, B-cell-depleted T cells, or PBMCs. Deeply sampled blood TCRbeta repertoires from subjects exposed to, actively infected with, or recovered from COVID-19 were included in the dataset. Sample metadata almost always included a de-identified subject ID, COVID-19 status, age in years and sex. The repertoires were released in a freely available public database meant as a resource for research on the immune response to SARS-CoV-2. The paper as a whole reports these results and caveats: Clinical and demographic metadata were provided uncurated, with the amount varying by source and participant.

In Seattle, one collaborating source enrolled patients while the infection was active and tracked those patients longitudinally over the course of disease. Collaborating institutions collected whole blood in K2EDTA tubes following their own protocols. For TCRbeta analysis, collaborators shipped samples in one of three forms: frozen whole blood, isolated PBMCs, or DNA extracted from either of those sample types. This TCR came from an older woman with COVID-19, enrolled during active disease. Sequencing used peripheral blood. The chain is encoded by TRBV10-3 joined to TRBJ1-5; TRBD1 is perhaps the D gene, given 5 matching bases. Read as DNA, the sequence is TGTGCCGCCCACGGGGGAGGCAATCAGCCCCAGCATTTT. Translated, this is CAAHGGGNQPQHF.